The T cell receptor (beta chain) under discussion was sequenced for a study of shared clonotypes between healthy human individuals. Naive CD8 cells lacked CD45RO and underwent positive selection for CCR7, leaving out terminally differentiated effector memory CD45RA+ cells. Whole-study findings and limits: For sorted subsets, rarefaction showed incomplete sequencing despite large depth.

CDR3 length: 15 amino acids. Trimming removed 3 bases from V and 7 bases from J; junction bases left unmatched: 7. Germline CDR1 is MGHRA and CDR2 is YSYEKL. As regards this clone: Its antigen is as yet unknown. Other DNA sequences in this specimen translate into the identical CDR3.

An assay was performed, and its level was deep. Each PCR replicate from the sorted subsets contained roughly 210 ng DNA, which is tens of thousands of T cell genomes. Sequencing used immunoSEQ multiplex PCR; TCRdb keeps in-frame clones, though not all of them. This table has 700,000 to 950,000 clones, roughly 96% appearing once. The chain uses TRBV4-1 and TRBJ2-1; 9 nucleotides line up with TRBD2. The sequence was collected from a man under 40 in good health. The specimen was naive CD8+ T cells sorted from blood. CDR3 nucleotides: TGCGCCAGCAGCCATTTAGCGGGAGTAGGTAATGAGCAGTTCTTC. Amino acids: CASSHLAGVGNEQFF.